The rows below give T cell receptor beta chains drawn from one sample of a study of beta chain features in type 1 diabetes. Using immunoSEQ multiplex PCR, the repertoire was profiled, and TCRdb retains in-frame clones only, with some absent. The sample lists about 400,000 clones, around an eighth occurring once. The sequenced sample consisted of naive CD4+ T cells from blood. The receptors were gathered from a man between 18 and 35 years old in good health. Both conserved end residues are part of each CDR3. Fields, in order: V gene, clone size, J gene, CDR3 protein. Size is stated for part of the rows, as once, few or many counts, or as a class when the clone is expanded.

TRBV5-1	NA	TRBJ2-5	CASSRSRDSQETQYF
TRBV28	NA	TRBJ2-1	CASSFGSVYNEQFF
TRBV20-1	NA	TRBJ1-2	CSASQYGYTF
TRBV28	few	TRBJ1-2	CASSLSGGPYGYTF
TRBV28	few	TRBJ2-7	CASRTGTGSYEQYF
TRBV6-6	few	TRBJ2-3	CASSYSGQSTDTQYF
TRBV6-5	NA	TRBJ1-2	CASSIPGQGSYGYTF
TRBV10-3	many	TRBJ2-2	CAISGEITGELFF
TRBV12-2	NA	TRBJ2-1	CASRLSGRRWKRTSLCNEQFF
TRBV20-1	few	TRBJ1-1	CSTTVRAEAFF
TRBV30	NA	TRBJ2-1	CAWSVLRKSYNEQFF
TRBV4-2	few	TRBJ1-2	CASSQTGPDYGYTF
TRBV6-5	NA	TRBJ2-5	CASSYSRGLGQETQYF
TRBV5-1	few	TRBJ1-4	CASRTQGAPNEKLFF
TRBV7-3	NA	TRBJ2-1	CASSLRTGSYNEQFF
TRBV28	NA	TRBJ2-7	CASRPGQLYEQYF
TRBV6-5	few	TRBJ2-7	CASSYEAVANAYEQYF
TRBV6-6	NA	TRBJ2-5	CASRGGSETQYF
TRBV19	few	TRBJ2-1	CASSIMGRGRIYSYNEQFF
TRBV7-9	NA	TRBJ2-5	CASSFGRGYSYQETQYF
TRBV28	few	TRBJ2-2	CASRILAGGYGELFF
TRBV4-3	NA	TRBJ2-7	CASSPQTGRYEQYF
TRBV25-1	NA	TRBJ2-7	CASSDWTGTGSSEQYF
TRBV15	few	TRBJ2-5	CATSRDYVFRDQETQYF
TRBV4-3	few	TRBJ2-5	CASRPREVSGETQYF
TRBV2	NA	TRBJ2-1	CASSRLAGGTSEQFF
TRBV7-2	few	TRBJ2-7	CASSPRSGALEEQYF
TRBV28	NA	NA	CASSPGTGVNEQYF
TRBV6-4	few	TRBJ1-4	CASSDPDHRQGYNEKLFF
TRBV5-1	few	TRBJ2-1	CASSPYSYNEQFF
TRBV10-3	NA	TRBJ1-1	CAINPGTGNTEAFF